The 30 T cell receptor beta chains below all came from one sample that was sequenced in a study of Ad26.COV2.S vaccination and SARS-CoV-2 variants (dated by TCRdb to the early 2020s). Reading the label with the study, this specimen's treatment or condition is: roughly 20 received Ad26.COV2.S at low or high dose, single or two shots; roughly five received placebo; per-sample allocation not given. Repertoires of vaccine and placebo recipients were sequenced from samples taken on day 63 after the first injection. The library relied on the immunoSEQ multiplex PCR assay. TCRdb stores this immuneACCESS table with in-frame sequences only. Part of the clones is absent; in the studies checked, under half of the shortfall reflects unresolved V genes, and no reason is known for the rest. The sample records some 480,000 clones, around 88% of which are singletons. In total, the top ten clones hold more than 10% of the sample.

The sequenced sample was peripheral blood, obtained in a trial of Ad26.COV2.S vaccine versus placebo. Receptors originate from a person aged 18-65 years who received the Ad26.COV2.S COVID-19 vaccine or a placebo.

This clone was picked up one time. The V and J genes are TRBV24-1 and TRBJ1-1; D remains unclear. The V and J ends lost 4 bases and 9 bases respectively, with 14 bases between them. The CDR3 sequence is 13 residues long. The germline gives CDR1 KGHDR, CDR2 SFDVKD. In nucleotides, the CDR3 is TGTGCCACCAGTGAAACAGACCGGACCCAAGCTTTCTTT. It codes for CATSETDRTQAFF.

J is TRBJ2-2 and V is TRBV4-1; no clear D gene. CDR3 length: 14 residues. V was shortened by 0 bases and J by 2 bases, with 4 bases between the two germline ends. The germline gives CDR1 MGHRA, CDR2 YSYEKL. The DNA for the CDR3 is TGCGCCAGCAGCCAAGAACCAAACACCGGGGAGCTGTTTTTT. Residues: CASSQEPNTGELFF.

This clone was detected once. This chain links TRBV19 with TRBJ1-5; a weak D match, TRBD1 (6 bases). V lost 4 bases to trimming and J lost 0 bases, with 19 bases between them. Per the germline V gene, CDR1 is LNHDA and CDR2 is SQIVND (reference sequence). The CDR3 has 18 residues. Here the CDR3 reads CASSSPTGHGLSNQPQHF. The CDR3 DNA is TGTGCCAGTAGTAGCCCGACAGGCCACGGTCTTAGCAATCAGCCCCAGCATTTT. Complete variable domain (other parts from reference TRBV19 and TRBJ1-5): DGGITQSPKYLFRKEGQNVTLSCEQNLNHDAMYWYRQDPGQGLRLIYYSQIVNDFQKGDIAEGYSVSREKKESFPLTVTSAQKNPTAFYLCASSSPTGHGLSNQPQHFGDGTRLSIL.

This sequence joins TRBV1 and TRBJ2-5. TRBV1 is a pseudogene locus. This CDR3 comprises 15 residues. CDR3 amino acids: CTSSRGLMCPKTQYF. CDR3 coding DNA: TGCACCAGCAGCCGGGGGTTGATGTGTCCGAAGACCCAGTACTTC.

The count of this clone is one. The CDR3 DNA follows: TGCAGCGTCGTGATGAAGACACTGAACACTGAAGCTTTCTTT. Residues: CSVVMKTLNTEAFF. The chain is built from TRBV29-1 and TRBJ1-1, with unresolved D. The germline V and J ends were trimmed by 6 bases and 0 bases, with 14 bases remaining between them. This CDR3 contains 14 residues. Per germline, CDR1 SQVTM and CDR2 ANQGSEA.

V gene TRBV11-2 combines with J gene TRBJ2-3; tentative D call: TRBD2 (6 bases). V lost 0 bases and J 0 bases, leaving 16 bases between the germline ends. Germline V gene lookup returns CDR1 SGHAT and CDR2 FQNNGV. This CDR3 contains 18 residues. The DNA of the CDR3 is TGTGCCAGCAGCTTAGATCGAGGGCTAGCGTCTAGCACAGATACGCAGTATTTT. It is translated as CASSLDRGLASSTDTQYF. Full variable domain (remainder filled in from reference TRBV11-2 and TRBJ2-3): EAGVAQSPRYKIIEKRQSVAFWCNPISGHATLYWYQQILGQGPKLLIQFQNNGVVDDSQLPKDRFSAERLKGVDSTLKIQPAKLEDSAVYLCASSLDRGLASSTDTQYFGPGTRLTVL.

CDR3 sequence reads: CASSQGQNQPQHF. As DNA, the CDR3 is TGTGCCAGCAGCCAAGGACAGAATCAGCCCCAGCATTTT. The chain combines TRBV9 with TRBJ1-5, with D tentatively TRBD1 (6 bases). CDR3 length: 13 amino acids. V lost 4 bases, J lost 4 bases, and 9 bases lay in between. CDR1 is SGDLS and CDR2 is YYNGEE in the germline V gene.

The chain carries TRBV13 and TRBJ2-1; D assignment may be TRBD1 or TRBD2 (5 bases each). The CDR3 length is 14 residues. Between the trimmed V and J ends, which lost 2 bases and 7 bases, there was a span of 12 bases. From germline, CDR1 is PRHDT and CDR2 FYEKMQ (reference sequence). The CDR3 spells CASSLFEGRNEQFF. CDR3 DNA: TGTGCCAGCAGCTTATTTGAGGGGCGAAATGAGCAGTTCTTC.

The chain has TRBV7-2 and TRBJ2-1, with a tentative D call TRBD1 (5 bases). This CDR3 spans 15 amino acids. V was clipped by 1 base and J by 6 bases, with 13 bases between them. In germline, CDR1 is SGHTA, CDR2 FQGNSA. CDR3 in DNA: TGTGCCAGCAGCTTAGTCTCATCAGGGTTCAATGAGCAGTTCTTC. It yields the protein CASSLVSSGFNEQFF.

The chain recombines TRBV6-5 with TRBJ2-7, with 7 positions matching TRBD1. The V gene end was trimmed by 7 bases and the J gene end by 6 bases; junction bases not matched to a gene: 15. The germline V gene has CDR1 MNHEY and CDR2 SVGAGI. This CDR3 contains 15 residues. The CDR3 is CASTRKAGTATEQYF. CDR3 DNA sequence: TGTGCCAGCACCAGAAAGGCCGGGACAGCTACCGAGCAGTACTTC.

The chain couples TRBV9 to TRBJ1-5; D is unclear. The CDR3 runs 13 residues. The V end lost 7 bases, the J end lost 0 bases, and 8 bases lay between the germline ends. CDR1 is SGDLS, CDR2 YYNGEE, per germline. The CDR3 DNA follows: TGTGCCAGCGGCTTGTATAGCAATCAGCCCCAGCATTTT. Its protein is CASGLYSNQPQHF.

This clone was picked up a small number of times. This chain joins TRBV11-3 and TRBJ2-3; maybe TRBD2 (5 bases). Trimming pared 5 bases from V and 5 bases from J, leaving 11 bases between. Germline CDR1 SGHNT, CDR2 YENEEA. The CDR3 consists of 13 residues. The CDR3 protein is CASSPGAGDTQYF. The CDR3 DNA reads as TGTGCCAGCAGCCCGGGTGCGGGAGATACGCAGTATTTT. Variable domain in full (rest from reference TRBV11-3 and TRBJ2-3): EAGVVQSPRYKIIEKKQPVAFWCNPISGHNTLYWYLQNLGQGPELLIRYENEEAVDDSQLPKDRFSAERLKGVDSTLKIQPAELGDSAVYLCASSPGAGDTQYFGPGTRLTVL.

This clone has just one count. The chain carries TRBV28 and TRBJ2-7, with D possibly TRBD2 on 5 matching bases. Germline V gene data show CDR1 as MDHEN and CDR2 as SYDVKM. V gave up 8 bases and J gave up 7 bases, with 18 bases separating them. The CDR3 loop spans 13 amino acids. The CDR3 here is CASRGGPAREQYF. The CDR3 region has the DNA TGTGCCAGCCGAGGAGGACCGGCTCGAGAGCAGTACTTC.

The chain recombines TRBV5-4 with TRBJ2-5; D remains unclear. This CDR3 comprises 14 residues. Germline V CDR1 and CDR2: SGHNT, YYREEE (reference sequence). The V gene lost 4 bases and the J gene lost 5 bases, with 15 bases spanning the gap. The CDR3 loop is CASSTPSGRETQYF. The CDR3 nucleotides read TGTGCCAGCAGCACTCCATCAGGACGGGAGACCCAGTACTTC.

This rearrangement joins TRBV20-1 to TRBJ2-1; 11 bases are a match to TRBD2. Germline V CDR1 and CDR2: DFQATT, SNEGSKA (reference sequence). J lost 5 bases, V lost 3 bases, and 12 bases had no gene match. The CDR3 spans 17 residues. DNA for the CDR3: TGCAGTGCTAGTTTCAGATGGGGACTAGCGGATGACAATGAGCAGTTCTTC. Translated: CSASFRWGLADDNEQFF.

The chain links TRBV28 to TRBJ1-5, with 12 bases fitting TRBD1. Per the germline V gene, CDR1 is MDHEN and CDR2 is SYDVKM. V gave up 6 bases and J gave up 0 bases; unmatched junction bases: 6. CDR3 length: 17 amino acids. This CDR3 is CASSPRDRGHSNQPQHF. Here the CDR3 DNA reads TGTGCCAGCAGCCCCCGGGACAGGGGGCATAGCAATCAGCCCCAGCATTTT. Filled out from reference TRBV28 and TRBJ1-5, the complete variable domain reads DVKVTQSSRYLVKRTGEKVFLECVQDMDHENMFWYRQDPGLGLRLIYFSYDVKMKEKGDIPEGYSVSREKKERFSLILESASTNQTSMYLCASSPRDRGHSNQPQHFGDGTRLSIL.

CDR3 DNA: TGTGCCACCCGAATCGGGACAGTGAGTAACACTGAAGCTTTCTTT. This codes for CATRIGTVSNTEAFF. The rearrangement joins TRBV27 to TRBJ1-1; 7 bases match TRBD1. CDR3 length: 15 residues. CDR1 is MNHEY and CDR2 is SMNVEV in the germline V gene (reference sequence). V lost 10 bases, J lost 2 bases, and 13 bases stayed unmatched.

The J gene is TRBJ1-1, the V gene TRBV7-3; D unresolved. The V gene lost 6 bases and the J gene lost 4 bases, with 15 bases spanning the gap. Germline V gene sequence: CDR1 SGHTA, CDR2 FQGTGA. The CDR3 is 14 residues long. The CDR3 DNA is TGTGCCAGCAGATCCGGACCCGTTAGCACTGAAGCTTTCTTT. Its translation: CASRSGPVSTEAFF.

The rearrangement uses TRBV18 and TRBJ2-1; 7 nucleotides agree with TRBD2. The CDR3 is 15 residues long. Germline CDR1 is KGHSH and CDR2 is LQKENI. Trimming removed 7 bases from V and 9 bases from J; junction bases left unmatched: 15. The CDR3 spells CASLTMREGSSEQFF. Here the CDR3 DNA reads TGTGCCAGCTTGACTATGAGGGAGGGTTCGAGTGAGCAGTTCTTC. Drawing the rest from reference TRBV18 and TRBJ2-1, the complete variable domain is NAGVMQNPRHLVRRRGQEARLRCSPMKGHSHVYWYRQLPEEGLKFMVYLQKENIIDESGMPKERFSAEFPKEGPSILRIQQVVRGDSAAYFCASLTMREGSSEQFFGPGTRLTVL.

The chain joins TRBV5-1 to TRBJ2-2, with no clear D. Germline V gene lookup returns CDR1 SGHRS and CDR2 YFSETQ. The V end was cut by 7 bases, the J end by 4 bases, with 17 bases between. The CDR3 is 15 residues long. The CDR3 coding sequence is TGCGCCAGCGCAATCGGGCGGACGGGCACCGGGGAGCTGTTTTTT. Translation gives CASAIGRTGTGELFF.

The chain joins TRBV7-3 to TRBJ2-1; TRBD1 might be the D (5 bases). V was clipped by 1 base and J by 10 bases, with 14 bases between them. The CDR3 is 14 residues long. Germline V gene data show CDR1 as SGHTA and CDR2 as FQGTGA. The DNA of the CDR3 is TGTGCCAGCAGCTTAAGGGGCAGGGATCACGAGCAGTTCTTC. Protein: CASSLRGRDHEQFF.

The V gene is TRBV3-1 (or the pseudogene TRBV3-2), the J gene TRBJ2-1; 8 bases match TRBD2. The CDR3 covers 16 residues. With V trimmed by 0 bases and J by 8 bases, 9 bases remained unmatched. CDR1 is LGHDT, CDR2 YNNKEL, per germline (reference sequence). CDR3 in DNA: TGTGCCAGCAGCCAAGAGCCCCGGGGGGGCTGGGATGAGCAGTTCTTC. This encodes CASSQEPRGGWDEQFF.

V is TRBV6-5 and J is TRBJ2-1; the D is unclear. In germline, CDR1 is MNHEY, CDR2 SVGAGI. Deletions cut 5 bases from V and 8 bases from J, with 10 bases between. The CDR3 consists of 12 residues. CDR3 DNA: TGTGCCAGCAGTAACCCCCCACATGAGCAGTTCTTC. This sequence encodes CASSNPPHEQFF.

This chain links TRBV6-2 or TRBV6-3 with TRBJ1-1; maybe TRBD1 (5 bases). The V end was cut by 5 bases, the J end by 2 bases, with 9 bases between. CDR1 and CDR2 from the germline V gene are MNHEY and SVGEGT. The CDR3 is 13 amino acids. CDR3 sequence (DNA): TGTGCCAGCAGTAAGACAGAAAACACTGAAGCTTTCTTT. As protein: CASSKTENTEAFF.

In this sample, this clone turned up a few times. The rearrangement links TRBV5-4 to TRBJ1-2; TRBD1 matches at 9 bases. Germline CDR1 and CDR2: SGHNT and YYREEE (reference sequence). The CDR3 extends over 14 amino acids. V trimming: 3 bases; J trimming: 5 bases; junction bases outside the gene matches: 5. CDR3 loop: CASSSTGGAYGYTF. The CDR3 DNA follows: TGTGCCAGCAGCTCCACAGGGGGCGCTTATGGCTACACCTTC.

This chain connects TRBV29-1 to TRBJ2-7; D is unclear. The germline V gene has CDR1 SQVTM and CDR2 ANQGSEA. V gave up 6 bases and J gave up 4 bases, with 16 bases separating them. The CDR3 extends over 13 amino acids. The CDR3 DNA sequence: TGCAGCGTGGCAACGAGAACCATTTACGAGCAGTACTTC. Its translation is CSVATRTIYEQYF.

This clone was seen once. The rearrangement joins TRBV7-9 to TRBJ2-1; 8 nucleotides match TRBD2. CDR1 and CDR2 (germline): SEHNR, FQNEAQ (reference sequence). This CDR3 comprises 15 residues. V lost 3 bases, J lost 5 bases, and 6 bases stayed unmatched. The CDR3 spells CASSLRGARDNEQFF. The CDR3 DNA sequence: TGTGCCAGCAGCTTGCGGGGGGCGAGAGACAATGAGCAGTTCTTC.

In regard to this clone: The sample has other DNA sequences that encode this CDR3 too. V gene TRBV28 combines with J gene TRBJ1-5, with D tentatively TRBD1 (5 bases). The V and J ends lost 4 bases and 6 bases respectively, with 13 bases between them. The CDR3 contains 14 residues. Germline V lookup: CDR1 MDHEN, CDR2 SYDVKM. In DNA form, the CDR3 reads TGTGCCAGCAGTTCCCGTCAGGGAGGTCAGCCCCAGCATTTT. Residues: CASSSRQGGQPQHF.

This sequence joins TRBV19 and TRBJ1-1, with a tentative D call TRBD1 (6 bases). The V end was cut by 6 bases, the J end by 2 bases, with 13 bases between. This CDR3 spans 14 amino acids. Per germline, CDR1 LNHDA and CDR2 SQIVND (reference sequence). DNA for the CDR3: TGTGCCAGTAGGCACGGGACAACCAACACTGAAGCTTTCTTT. Encoded protein: CASRHGTTNTEAFF.

This clone was seen a handful of times. This rearrangement joins TRBV19 to TRBJ2-2; TRBD2 matches 8 bases. The J segment lost 4 bases and the V segment lost 10 bases, leaving 8 bases of the junction unmatched. Germline V gene sequence: CDR1 LNHDA, CDR2 SQIVND (reference sequence). The CDR3 length is 14 residues. As DNA, the CDR3 is TGTGCCACCCGGGGGGGAATGGGCACCGGGGAGCTGTTTTTT. This sequence encodes CATRGGMGTGELFF.